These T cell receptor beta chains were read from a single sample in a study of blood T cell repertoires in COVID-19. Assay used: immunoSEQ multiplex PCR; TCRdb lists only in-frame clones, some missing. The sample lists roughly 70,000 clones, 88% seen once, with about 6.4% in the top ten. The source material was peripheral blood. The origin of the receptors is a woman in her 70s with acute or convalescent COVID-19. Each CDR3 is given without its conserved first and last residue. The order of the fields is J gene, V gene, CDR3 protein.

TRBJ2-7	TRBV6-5	ASSYSVGQAYEQY
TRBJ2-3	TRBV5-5	ASSLLAGGTDTQY
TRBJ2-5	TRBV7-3	ASSPGTVQETQY
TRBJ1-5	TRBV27	ASSWGQSFQPQH
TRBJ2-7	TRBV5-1	ASSGTGYEQY
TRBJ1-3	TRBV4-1	ASGKGEAGNTIY
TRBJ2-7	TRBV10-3	AVTGGAFYEQY
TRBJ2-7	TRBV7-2	ASRGSRSSEQY
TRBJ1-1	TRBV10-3	AISGRGQGGEAF
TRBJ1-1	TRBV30	AWSLQGATEAF
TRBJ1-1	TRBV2	ASSEDGYTF
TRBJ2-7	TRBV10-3	AISEPTTGGSYEQY
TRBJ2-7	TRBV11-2	ASSLLGYYEQY
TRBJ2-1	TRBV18	ASSPQGAGYEQF
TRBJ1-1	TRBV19	ASSPGTGPGVAF
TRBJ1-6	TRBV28	ASSLVTGREANSPLH
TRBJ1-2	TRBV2	ASSYSDRAYGYT
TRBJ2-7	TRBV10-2	ASSDTYEQY
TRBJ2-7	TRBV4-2	ASSQVTSGAIYEQY
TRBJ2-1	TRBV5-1	ASSTSGGVYNEQF
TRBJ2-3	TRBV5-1	ASSFFGEGDTQY
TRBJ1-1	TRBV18	ASSPRTGEAF
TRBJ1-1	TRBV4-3	ASSQDEDTEAF
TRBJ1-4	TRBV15	ATSRDGGNDEKLF
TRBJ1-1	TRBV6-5	ASSYLQGRAEAF
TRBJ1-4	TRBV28	ASSRRGWNEKLF
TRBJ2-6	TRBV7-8	ASSLSGLDFAGANVLT
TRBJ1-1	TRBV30	AWINSPRNTEAF
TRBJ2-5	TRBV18	ASSSLAGGNGETQY
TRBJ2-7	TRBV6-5	ASSYSRGTYEQY
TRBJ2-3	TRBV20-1	SAGLVDTQY
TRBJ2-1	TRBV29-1	SVQGLAGGYNEQF
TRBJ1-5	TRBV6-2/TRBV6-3	ASSPSSTGFNQPQH
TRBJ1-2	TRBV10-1	ASMTGGEDGYT
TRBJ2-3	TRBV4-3	ASSQDLAGGSDTQY
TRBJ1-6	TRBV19	ASSPKGVAANSPLH
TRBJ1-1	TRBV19	ASAPLQGAITEAF
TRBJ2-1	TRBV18	ASSLGQGLWNEQF
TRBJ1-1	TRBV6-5	ASRGQRNTEAF
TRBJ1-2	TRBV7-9	ASSLRGAYGYT
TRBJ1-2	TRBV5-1	ASSPGTGYGYT
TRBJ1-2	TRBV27	ASSSAGQGFEGYT
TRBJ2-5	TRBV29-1	SVATGRKETQY
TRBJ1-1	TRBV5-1	ASSLGRNVNTEAF
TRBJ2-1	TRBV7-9	ASSLGTSIRVAGFGQF
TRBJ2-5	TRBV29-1	SVEDFGGEQGRKTQY
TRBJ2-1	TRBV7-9	ASSPGGAGGSYNEQF
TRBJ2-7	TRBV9	ASSLRQTSYEQY